This note documents a single T cell receptor beta chain sequence. Antigen unknown. Distinct nucleotide sequences in the sample also encode this CDR3. The sample comes from a study of siplizumab effects on memory and regulatory T cells. This CDR3 spans 15 amino acids. Germline V gene sequence: CDR1 SGHDT, CDR2 YYEEEE. Unmatched junction bases numbered 6, after V lost 4 bases and J lost 0 bases. The assay was immunoSEQ multiplex PCR, and TCRdb's table has in-frame clones only and misses some. The profile shows 110,000 or so clones, around 93% of them singletons. Study observations and caveats: Most proliferating CD4+ or CD8+ clones, roughly 75-97%, had no naive or memory assignment. Researchers could map only a minor fraction of alloreactive clones to unstimulated subsets. In siplizumab conditions, mappable alloreactive CD4+ clones averaged roughly 64% Treg-derived, against approximately 27% in controls. Confirmatory evidence of suppressive function in proliferating siplizumab-culture Tregs was not obtained.

This chain connects TRBV5-6 to TRBJ1-2; 7 bases line up with TRBD1. Sequencing was carried out using non-Treg CD4+ T cells sorted from blood. This receptor was obtained from a human donor in good health. Here the CDR3 DNA reads TGTGCCAGCAGCCGACGGACAGGCTCTAACTATGGCTACACCTTC. Amino acid sequence: CASSRRTGSNYGYTF.